The 30 T cell receptor beta chains below all came from one sample that was sequenced in a study of shared T cell receptors in the human thymus. Here immunoSEQ multiplex PCR was the method, and the copy in TCRdb shows in-frame clones only, minus some. Of hundreds of thousands of clones listed, just under 95% are singletons. Input material: thymocytes. The receptors were sampled from a human donor.

The chain is built from TRBV12-5 and TRBJ1-1; 7 bases are a match to TRBD1. CDR1 and CDR2 (germline): LGHNT, FRNRAP. The CDR3 loop spans 19 amino acids. The J segment lost 7 bases and the V segment lost 3 bases, leaving 23 bases of the junction unmatched. CDR3 sequence (DNA): TGTGCTAGTGGTTTAGGGGCCCCGGACACAGGGGATAAGGTGGGTGAAGCTTTCTTT. It encodes CASGLGAPDTGDKVGEAFF.

The chain employs TRBV27 and TRBJ2-4; maybe TRBD1 (6 bases). With 3 bases removed from V and 3 bases from J, the gap between germline ends came to 15 bases. The germline V gene encodes CDR1 MNHEY and CDR2 SMNVEV (reference sequence). This CDR3 contains 16 residues. For the CDR3, the DNA is TGTGCCAGCAGTTTGGGGGCAGGGTTTGGCAAAAACATTCAGTACTTC. Its protein product is CASSLGAGFGKNIQYF.

The V and J genes are TRBV12-5 and TRBJ2-3; TRBD2 matches 10 bases. Germline trimming cut 2 bases from V and 1 base from J; bases unmatched to any gene: 15. CDR1 and CDR2 (germline): LGHNT, FRNRAP. The CDR3 runs 20 residues. CDR3 nucleotides: TGTGCTAGTGGTTTGTACCCCCCTGGGCTAGCGGGAGAGGGCACAGATACGCAGTATTTT. Its protein is CASGLYPPGLAGEGTDTQYF.

V gene TRBV10-3 combines with J gene TRBJ2-5; 10 bases align to TRBD2. The length of the CDR3 is 17 residues. Germline-derived CDR1 and CDR2 are ENHRY and SYGVKD. V lost 2 bases, J lost 4 bases, and 10 bases stayed unmatched. This CDR3 reads CAISEPGTSASRETQYF. CDR3 bases: TGTGCCATCAGTGAGCCGGGGACTAGCGCGAGTCGAGAGACCCAGTACTTC.

This clone was detected a few times. The rearrangement joins TRBV29-1 to TRBJ1-2; D may be TRBD1 (5 bases). The length of the CDR3 is 13 residues. V lost 5 bases and J 6 bases, leaving 16 bases between the germline ends. CDR1 SQVTM and CDR2 ANQGSEA come from the germline V gene. CDR3 sequence (DNA): TGCAGCGTTACCCGTAATCGGGGGAATGGCTACACCTTC. Its translation: CSVTRNRGNGYTF.

This clone was detected only once. CDR3 sequence reads: CASSLYRSPYNEQFF. Here the CDR3 DNA reads TGTGCCAGCAGTTTGTACAGGAGTCCCTACAATGAGCAGTTCTTC. The V gene is TRBV27, the J gene TRBJ2-1, with D maybe TRBD1 (5 bases). Germline values: CDR1 MNHEY, CDR2 SMNVEV (reference sequence). The CDR3 runs 15 residues. The ends were cut back, 3 bases at V and 2 bases at J, with 11 bases in the middle.

V and J are TRBV5-4 and TRBJ2-7, with a possible D match to TRBD2 (5 bases). The CDR3 contains 15 residues. CDR1 SGHNT and CDR2 YYREEE come from the germline V gene (reference sequence). The V end lost 5 bases, the J end lost 2 bases, and 17 bases lay between the germline ends. Here the CDR3 reads CASSKTPGITYEQYF. CDR3 DNA sequence: TGTGCCAGCAGTAAGACCCCCGGGATAACCTACGAGCAGTACTTC.

The chain recombines TRBV7-8 with TRBJ2-7; a possible D gene is TRBD1 (5 bases). The length of the CDR3 is 13 residues. Trimming pared 3 bases from V and 0 bases from J, leaving 6 bases between. Germline CDR1 SGHVS, CDR2 FQNEAQ. CDR3 in amino acids: CASSLGPSYEQYF. In nucleotides, the CDR3 is TGTGCCAGCAGCTTGGGGCCCTCCTACGAGCAGTACTTC.

The V and J genes are TRBV6-5 and TRBJ1-1; the D is unclear. The CDR3 contains 16 residues. CDR1 and CDR2 (germline): MNHEY, SVGAGI. V was pared by 2 bases and J by 1 base, with 14 bases between. In nucleotides, the CDR3 is TGTGCCAGCAGTTACAGGGCCGGTCGGGAGAACACTGAAGCTTTCTTT. It yields the protein CASSYRAGRENTEAFF.

J is TRBJ2-7 and V is TRBV5-4; TRBD2 matches 13 bases. This CDR3 has 19 residues. The V gene's germline CDR1 is SGHNT and CDR2 YYREEE (reference sequence). The trim removed 3 bases at V and 6 bases at J, leaving 18 bases unmatched. CDR3 sequence reads: CASSSGQPTSGRVYGEQYF. For the CDR3, the DNA is TGTGCCAGCAGCTCCGGACAACCCACTAGCGGGAGGGTATACGGCGAGCAGTACTTC.

The V and J genes are TRBV28 and TRBJ2-7; TRBD2 aligns across 9 bases. V shed 7 bases and J 0 bases; nucleotides not matched to a gene: 7. The CDR3 extends over 15 amino acids. CDR1 MDHEN and CDR2 SYDVKM come from the germline V gene. CDR3 in DNA: TGTGCCAGCACCACGGAACTAGCGGGCTCCTACGAGCAGTACTTC. The encoded protein is CASTTELAGSYEQYF.

V and J are TRBV19 and TRBJ2-1, with D perhaps TRBD1 or TRBD2 (5 bases each). CDR3 length: 16 amino acids. Trimming shortened V by 6 bases and J by 6 bases, and 21 bases separated the two germline ends. CDR1 is LNHDA and CDR2 is SQIVND in the germline V gene (reference sequence). The CDR3 sequence: CASSPARPSGRNEQFF. CDR3 coding DNA: TGTGCCAGTAGCCCCGCTCGTCCCTCGGGACGCAATGAGCAGTTCTTC.

The V gene is TRBV7-9, the J gene TRBJ1-1; 10 nucleotides agree with TRBD1. The germline V gene has CDR1 SEHNR and CDR2 FQNEAQ (reference sequence). The CDR3 contains 16 residues. V dropped 5 bases and J dropped 1; count of bases not matched to a gene: 7. CDR3 sequence: CASSNGQGGGNTEAFF. The DNA for the CDR3 is TGTGCCAGCAGCAATGGACAGGGGGGAGGGAACACTGAAGCTTTCTTT.

CDR3 sequence (DNA): TGTGCCAGCAGCGTAGCCGGGACAGCCAACACTGAAGCTTTCTTT. Protein product: CASSVAGTANTEAFF. The V and J genes are TRBV9 and TRBJ1-1, with 7 bases matching TRBD1. CDR1 SGDLS and CDR2 YYNGEE come from the germline V gene. The CDR3 is 15 residues long. The trim removed 0 bases at V and 2 bases at J, leaving 4 bases unmatched.

The chain couples TRBV28 to TRBJ2-2, with 8 bases matching TRBD2. The ends lost 4 bases at V and 3 bases at J; junction bases unmatched: 10. Germline loops: CDR1 MDHEN, CDR2 SYDVKM. The CDR3 loop spans 17 amino acids. The DNA for the CDR3 is TGTGCCAGCAGTTCTCCGACTAGCGCGCGGGACACCGGGGAGCTGTTTTTT. Residues: CASSSPTSARDTGELFF.

This rearrangement joins TRBV7-9 to TRBJ2-3, with no clear D. Per germline, CDR1 SEHNR and CDR2 FQNEAQ (reference sequence). V was trimmed by 1 base and J by 8 bases, leaving 7 bases between them. The CDR3 spans 12 residues. The CDR3 DNA follows: TGTGCCAGCAGCTTAGGATCGTGTACGCAGTATTTT. This encodes CASSLGSCTQYF.

This rearrangement joins TRBV13 to TRBJ2-7; 12 bases align to TRBD2. Germline values: CDR1 PRHDT, CDR2 FYEKMQ (reference sequence). The CDR3 spans 15 residues. Trimming took 4 bases from V and 3 from J; bases not matched to a gene: 4. The CDR3 spells CASSSSTSGSYEQYF. The CDR3 DNA sequence: TGTGCCAGCAGCTCCTCGACTAGCGGGAGCTACGAGCAGTACTTC.

This clone was seen a single time. The CDR3 nucleotides read TGTGCCAGCAGTTATCTGGGCGGGGAGTCTGACGGCTACACCTTC. It encodes CASSYLGGESDGYTF. The chain uses TRBV6-6 and TRBJ1-2; D remains unclear. With 3 bases removed from V and 8 bases from J, the gap between germline ends came to 19 bases. Germline lookup yields CDR1 MNHNY and CDR2 SVGAGI (reference sequence). This CDR3 is built from 15 residues.

The chain joins TRBV10-1 to TRBJ2-7; 9 bases are a match to TRBD2. Trimming at V came to 6 bases and at J to 3 bases, leaving 6 bases not matched to a gene. Germline V CDR1 and CDR2: WNHNN, SYGVQD (reference sequence). The CDR3 covers 14 residues. The CDR3 region has the DNA TGCGCCAGCAGGAATGATAGCGGGAGCTACGAGCAGTACTTC. This encodes CASRNDSGSYEQYF.

This chain uses TRBV9 with TRBJ2-1; D is undetermined. V was shortened by 4 bases and J by 0 bases, with 17 bases between the two germline ends. The CDR3 has 17 residues. In germline, CDR1 is SGDLS, CDR2 YYNGEE. The CDR3, as DNA: TGTGCCAGCAGCCCCCGGATCCCGGCATTCTCCTACAATGAGCAGTTCTTC. Protein sequence: CASSPRIPAFSYNEQFF.

The V and J genes are TRBV4-1 and TRBJ1-4, with 7 nucleotides matching TRBD1. CDR3 length: 15 amino acids. The V gene end was trimmed by 4 bases and the J gene end by 0 bases; junction bases not matched to a gene: 2. Germline CDR1 is MGHRA and CDR2 is YSYEKL. The CDR3 region has the DNA TGCGCCAGCAGCCTCGACAGGGCAACTAATGAAAAACTGTTTTTT. Its translation is CASSLDRATNEKLFF.

The CDR3 protein is CASSGSWQFF. In nucleotides, the CDR3 is TGTGCCAGCAGTGGTTCATGGCAGTTCTTC. The chain recombines TRBV28 with TRBJ2-1; D ambiguous. The CDR3 is 10 residues long. The germline gives CDR1 MDHEN, CDR2 SYDVKM. V lost 5 bases, J lost 12 bases, and 8 bases lay in between.

The chain links TRBV7-9 to TRBJ2-7; D might be TRBD2 (5 bases). V was cut by 5 bases and J by 7 bases, with 18 bases left in between. Per germline, CDR1 SEHNR and CDR2 FQNEAQ (reference sequence). The CDR3 runs 14 residues. The CDR3 protein is CASSRSKASGEQYF. For the CDR3, the DNA is TGTGCCAGCAGCCGTAGCAAGGCTTCGGGGGAGCAGTACTTC.

This chain links TRBV5-4 with TRBJ1-1; 8 bases align to TRBD1. Germline CDR1 reads SGHNT; CDR2 reads YYREEE (reference sequence). V lost 3 bases to trimming and J lost 4 bases; unmatched junction nucleotides: 11. The CDR3 is 16 residues long. CDR3 nucleotides: TGTGCCAGCAGCTCCTCCGCAGGGGGCGCGGGCACTGAAGCTTTCTTT. Its translation is CASSSSAGGAGTEAFF.

This chain uses TRBV7-4 with TRBJ1-1; D uncertain. The germline V and J ends were trimmed by 1 base and 4 bases, with 13 bases remaining between them. Per the germline V gene, CDR1 is SGHVT and CDR2 is SQSDAQ. The CDR3 runs to 15 residues. CDR3 loop: CASSLEKEPGTEAFF. The CDR3 DNA follows: TGTGCCAGCAGCTTAGAAAAGGAACCGGGCACTGAAGCTTTCTTT.

The genes are TRBV27 and TRBJ2-7; possible D gene TRBD1, 6 bases. Trimming took off 5 bases at V and 8 bases at J, with 16 bases between the two ends. The CDR3 consists of 13 residues. Germline V gene sequence: CDR1 MNHEY, CDR2 SMNVEV (reference sequence). This CDR3 reads CASSPTPTGKQYF. CDR3 DNA: TGTGCCAGCAGTCCCACACCCACAGGGAAGCAGTACTTC.

V and J are TRBV12-1 and TRBJ1-1. TRBV12-1 is a known pseudogene. The CDR3 contains 15 residues. The CDR3 DNA follows: TGTGCCAGCAGCTCTCGACGGATTAAGAACACTGAAGCTTTCTTT. The encoded protein is CASSSRRIKNTEAFF.

V is TRBV30 and J is TRBJ1-1; D remains ambiguous. There are 13 residues in the CDR3. V lost 0 bases to trimming and J lost 1 base, with 6 bases between them. CDR1 GTSNPN and CDR2 SVGIG come from the germline V gene (reference sequence). CDR3 DNA: TGTGCCTGGAGTGTAACCGAGAACACTGAAGCTTTCTTT. It translates to CAWSVTENTEAFF.

The chain carries TRBV2 and TRBJ1-2; the D is unclear. Germline V CDR1 and CDR2: SNHLY, FYNNEI. This CDR3 has 16 residues. Trimming stripped 0 bases from V and 4 bases from J, with 15 bases between. In DNA form, the CDR3 reads TGTGCCAGCAGTGAAGCGGGTGGTACAGCTAGCTATGGCTACACCTTC. It is translated as CASSEAGGTASYGYTF.

The CDR3 reads CSVEGKRKQGCGGRACNSYNEQFF. The DNA for the CDR3 is TGCAGCGTTGAAGGAAAACGAAAACAGGGATGTGGCGGGAGGGCCTGTAATTCCTACAATGAGCAGTTCTTC. The V call is TRBV29-1, the J call TRBJ2-1, with 9 bases that match TRBD2. Losses at the gene ends were 1 base for V and 1 base for J; bases not matched to a gene: 29. Germline V gene lookup returns CDR1 SQVTM and CDR2 ANQGSEA. The CDR3 consists of 24 residues.